The present T cell receptor (beta chain) was sequenced within a study of early T cells in non-severe SARS-CoV-2 infection. Study in general: Chains from this unsorted whole-blood bulk RNA could not be paired.

V shed 6 bases and J 11 bases; nucleotides not matched to a gene: 10. CDR3 length: 13 amino acids. The germline V gene encodes CDR1 MDHEN and CDR2 SYDVKM. Unique molecular identifiers were attached to individual cDNA molecules. One entry per CDR3 protein results from TCRdb running MiXCR on the 5' RACE reads. This table has fewer than 85,000 distinct CDR3 sequences, roughly 13% appearing once. In the case of this clonotype: Antigen: not known.

Study-wide results and limits: VDJdb-based matching was biased toward anti-spike CD8 responses and missed private and CD4 specificities.

The specimen was whole blood. This chain links TRBV28 with TRBJ1-1; 9 bases fit TRBD1. The clonotype comes from an adult who was a healthcare worker with PCR-confirmed SARS-CoV-2 infection or an uninfected control (not recorded which). The CDR3 spells CASRTGTGSTAFF. For the CDR3, the DNA is TGTGCCAGCAGGACCGGGACAGGGAGTACGGCTTTCTTT.